The text below deals with one TCR beta chain. The source of the sample is a study of identifying expanded T cells in peripheral blood. Germline CDR1 reads MGHDK; CDR2 reads SYGVNS. V trimming: 7 bases; J trimming: 3 bases; junction bases outside the gene matches: 10. The CDR3 is 16 amino acids. Generated by immunoSEQ multiplex PCR, the TCRdb table keeps only in-frame clones and is missing some. The repertoire consists of about 82,000 clones, with around 90% occurring once and the leading ten covering around 7%. Sequences were obtained from blood. The gene calls are TRBV25-1 and TRBJ1-2, with TRBD1 identical over 11 bases. The TCR comes from a person aged 18 to 70 in good health. In DNA form, the CDR3 reads TGTGCCAGCAAACGAACGGGGACAGGGGGGGACTATGGCTACACCTTC. Its translation: CASKRTGTGGDYGYTF.